Shown below are 28 T cell receptor beta chains from a single sample sequenced in a study of early T cells in non-severe SARS-CoV-2 infection. TCRdb reprocessed the 5' RACE reads via MiXCR and lists one record per CDR3 protein. Among roughly 54,000 distinct CDR3 sequences listed, about 12% were seen once. Sequenced material: whole blood. The receptors shown here come from an adult who was a healthcare worker with PCR-confirmed SARS-CoV-2 infection or an uninfected control (not recorded which).

This chain connects TRBV7-6 to TRBJ2-3; D might be TRBD2 (7 bases). This CDR3 has 16 amino acids. Germline loops: CDR1 SGHVS, CDR2 FNYEAQ. Trimming took 2 bases from V and 2 from J, leaving 14 bases between them. The CDR3 protein is CASSLYGGANTDTQYF. In DNA form, the CDR3 reads TGTGCCAGCAGCTTATATGGGGGGGCGAACACAGATACGCAGTATTTT. The variable domain in full, with the rest retrieved from reference TRBV7-6 and TRBJ2-3, is GAGVSQSPRYKVTKRGQDVALRCDPISGHVSLYWYRQALGQGPEFLTYFNYEAQQDKSGLPNDRFSAERPEGSISTLTIQRTEQRDSAMYRCASSLYGGANTDTQYFGPGTRLTVL.

This clonotype was picked up many times. This chain links TRBV11-2 with TRBJ1-4; D is undetermined. From germline, CDR1 is SGHAT and CDR2 FQNNGV. Trimming stripped 2 bases from V and 8 bases from J, with 15 bases between. CDR3 length: 15 residues. The CDR3 region is CASSLLGFTNEKLFF. The CDR3 DNA reads TGTGCCAGCAGCTTATTGGGATTCACCAACGAAAAACTGTTTTTT.

This clonotype was counted between two and nine times. The rearrangement uses TRBV11-3 and TRBJ2-1; D may be TRBD1 or TRBD2 (7 bases each). V lost 0 bases to trimming and J lost 0 bases, with 15 bases between them. Germline CDR1 reads SGHNT; CDR2 reads YENEEA. The CDR3 consists of 18 residues. This CDR3 is CASSLDQGGSASYNEQFF. For the CDR3, the DNA is TGTGCCAGCAGCTTAGATCAGGGGGGGTCGGCCTCCTACAATGAGCAGTTCTTC.

This clonotype was detected ten times or more. The rearrangement links TRBV6-1 to TRBJ2-1; TRBD2 is a possible D gene (6 bases). V lost 7 bases to trimming and J lost 0 bases, with 13 bases between them. This CDR3 is 15 amino acids long. CDR1 is MNHNS and CDR2 is SASEGT in the germline V gene. The CDR3 loop is CASILGTGSYNEQFF. CDR3 sequence (DNA): TGTGCCAGCATCCTGGGGACTGGCTCCTACAATGAGCAGTTCTTC.

This clonotype was seen more than once but under ten times. CDR3 in DNA: TGTGCCAGCAGCACACAACAGGATTCACCCCTCCACTTT. It is translated as CASSTQQDSPLHF. The V and J genes are TRBV7-6 and TRBJ1-6, with D possibly being TRBD1 (5 bases). Germline V gene lookup returns CDR1 SGHVS and CDR2 FNYEAQ. This CDR3 has 13 residues. Trimming left V 5 bases short and J 8 bases short, with 10 bases between.

This chain joins TRBV5-1 and TRBJ2-1; the D gene could be TRBD1 or TRBD2 (5 bases each). The V and J ends lost 1 base and 9 bases respectively, with 14 bases between them. This CDR3 has 14 residues. Germline-derived CDR1 and CDR2 are SGHRS and YFSETQ. The CDR3 is CASSLFRIGGEQFF. CDR3 DNA sequence: TGCGCCAGCAGCTTGTTTAGGATTGGGGGTGAGCAGTTCTTC.

The V and J genes are TRBV20-1 and TRBJ2-3; TRBD2 matches 7 bases. With 5 bases clipped from V and 0 bases from J, the junction kept 5 bases outside the gene matches. CDR1 DFQATT and CDR2 SNEGSKA come from the germline V gene (reference sequence). This CDR3 region has 14 residues. CDR3 nucleotide sequence: TGCAGTGCTCGCAGGGACTATAGCACAGATACGCAGTATTTT. It specifies CSARRDYSTDTQYF.

This clonotype was picked up a small number of times. The chain joins TRBV11-2 to TRBJ2-5; D remains unclear. V was trimmed by 3 bases and J by 3 bases, leaving 5 bases between them. Germline values: CDR1 SGHAT, CDR2 FQNNGV. The CDR3 is made up of 12 amino acids. CDR3 nucleotide sequence: TGTGCCAGCAGCTTGGGGAAAGAGACCCAGTACTTC. Translated: CASSLGKETQYF.

This clonotype was picked up a small number of times. The chain couples TRBV3-1 to TRBJ2-7, with a tentative D call TRBD2 (6 bases). Germline V gene data show CDR1 as LGHDT and CDR2 as YNNKEL (reference sequence). The CDR3 is 15 amino acids. Trimming removed 4 bases at V and 3 bases at J, with 16 bases between. CDR3 DNA sequence: TGTGCCAGCAGCCCTAGGAGGGAAGGGGTCTACGAGCAGTACTTC. It encodes CASSPRREGVYEQYF.

This clonotype was seen more than once but under ten times. V gene TRBV29-1 combines with J gene TRBJ1-2; D ambiguous. V was pared by 2 bases and J by 4 bases, with 5 bases between. The CDR3 consists of 11 residues. Per the germline V gene, CDR1 is SQVTM and CDR2 is ANQGSEA. CDR3 nucleotides: TGCAGCGTTGAACAGGCCTATGGCTACACCTTC. It specifies CSVEQAYGYTF.

V gene TRBV27 combines with J gene TRBJ2-3; a weak D match, TRBD2 (5 bases). With 6 bases removed from V and 2 bases from J, the gap between germline ends came to 9 bases. The CDR3 length is 13 residues. Germline V lookup: CDR1 MNHEY, CDR2 SMNVEV (reference sequence). CDR3 coding DNA: TGTGCCAGCAGAATAGCGTCCACAGATACGCAGTATTTT. Protein sequence: CASRIASTDTQYF.

The CDR3 loop reads CASSAQDRTGNTIYF. CDR3 nucleotides: TGTGCCAGCAGCGCACAAGACAGGACTGGAAACACCATATATTTT. The genes are TRBV7-2 and TRBJ1-3, with D perhaps TRBD1 (6 bases). CDR3 length equals 15 residues. V shed 5 bases and J shed 2 bases, with 13 bases lying between them. Germline assignment: CDR1 SGHTA and CDR2 FQGNSA.

The sample holds a few counts of this clonotype. The chain has TRBV28 and TRBJ1-4, with 7 positions matching TRBD1. This CDR3 region has 14 residues. Germline V gives CDR1 MDHEN, CDR2 SYDVKM. V gave up 5 bases and J gave up 4 bases; unmatched junction bases: 4. This chain's CDR3 is CASSPTGLNEKLFF. The CDR3, as DNA: TGTGCCAGCAGTCCGACAGGGCTTAATGAAAAACTGTTTTTT.

V and J are TRBV25-1 and TRBJ1-1; 8 bases map to TRBD1. Trimming took 2 bases from V and 8 from J; bases not matched to a gene: 4. CDR3 size: 13 residues. CDR1 MGHDK and CDR2 SYGVNS come from the germline V gene. The CDR3 DNA sequence: TGTGCCAGCAGTGAACCTGGGGACAGGGAAGCTTTCTTT. It translates to CASSEPGDREAFF.

This clonotype was detected many times. The rearrangement joins TRBV5-5 to TRBJ1-2; TRBD1 matches at 9 bases. This CDR3 has 17 amino acids. J was trimmed by 4 bases and V by 0 bases; bases with no gene match: 10. The germline V gene encodes CDR1 SGHKS and CDR2 YYEKEE (reference sequence). The CDR3 coding sequence is TGTGCCAGCAGCTTGGTTCGGACAGGGGATGGTTTCTATGGCTACACCTTC. Protein: CASSLVRTGDGFYGYTF.

This sequence joins TRBV12-3 or TRBV12-4 and TRBJ1-2, with 9 bases matching TRBD1. This CDR3 comprises 15 residues. The trim removed 9 bases at V and 1 base at J, leaving 9 bases unmatched. CDR3 coding DNA: TGTGCCAGTCTAACGGCGGGACAGGGTAACTATGGCTACACCTTC. Its translation is CASLTAGQGNYGYTF.

This clonotype was detected ten times or more. The V gene is TRBV20-1, the J gene TRBJ2-1; D is unclear. The ends were cut back, 2 bases at V and 0 bases at J, with 14 bases in the middle. The germline gives CDR1 DFQATT, CDR2 SNEGSKA (reference sequence). The CDR3 contains 16 residues. The CDR3 nucleotides are TGCAGTGCTAGATCCCAGGACCCGAGCTCCTACAATGAGCAGTTCTTC. Translated: CSARSQDPSSYNEQFF.

This clonotype occurred a few times. The chain combines TRBV25-1 with TRBJ2-7; D not certain. V was trimmed by 6 bases and J by 3 bases, leaving 3 bases between them. The V gene's germline CDR1 is MGHDK and CDR2 SYGVNS. The CDR3 runs to 10 residues. Here the CDR3 reads CASRDYEQYF. Written as DNA, the CDR3 is TGTGCCAGCAGGGACTACGAGCAGTACTTC.

This clonotype showed up many times. V is TRBV7-9 and J is TRBJ1-2; perhaps TRBD1 as D (5 bases). The CDR3 is 15 residues long. In germline, CDR1 is SEHNR, CDR2 FQNEAQ (reference sequence). Trimming took off 3 bases at V and 2 bases at J, with 13 bases between the two ends. The CDR3 spells CASSFAGANNYGYTF. In DNA form, the CDR3 reads TGTGCCAGCAGCTTTGCCGGGGCCAACAACTATGGCTACACCTTC.

Only a few counts were recorded for this clonotype. This chain links TRBV28 with TRBJ1-1, with D perhaps TRBD1 (5 bases). Deletions cut 2 bases from V and 5 bases from J, with 15 bases between. CDR1 MDHEN and CDR2 SYDVKM come from the germline V gene. This CDR3 is 15 amino acids long. The DNA of the CDR3 is TGTGCCAGCAGTTTAGCGGCGGGCGGGGGGACTGAAGCTTTCTTT. As protein: CASSLAAGGGTEAFF.

This clonotype has more than one count but fewer than ten. The V gene is TRBV19, the J gene TRBJ1-4, with D possibly TRBD1 on 5 matching bases. This CDR3 is built from 15 residues. V was cut by 3 bases and J by 9 bases, with 17 bases left in between. CDR1 is LNHDA, CDR2 SQIVND, per germline (reference sequence). This CDR3 reads CASSIGRQGLKKLFF. DNA for the CDR3: TGTGCCAGTAGTATCGGCCGGCAGGGCTTGAAAAAACTGTTTTTT.

By share of the sample, this clonotype is medium-sized. The gene calls are TRBV3-1 and TRBJ2-1, with a weak D call TRBD2 (6 bases). Germline CDR1 reads LGHDT; CDR2 reads YNNKEL (reference sequence). V was pared by 0 bases and J by 15 bases, with 18 bases between. CDR3 length: 14 amino acids. CDR3 nucleotide sequence: TGTGCCAGCAGCCAAGATCTTGTAGGGGACTTCCTGTTCTTC. It yields the protein CASSQDLVGDFLFF.

This clonotype was picked up many times. This chain uses TRBV7-2 with TRBJ2-5; D is ambiguous. Germline V gene sequence: CDR1 SGHTA, CDR2 FQGNSA. V was shortened by 3 bases and J by 0 bases, with 5 bases between the two germline ends. The CDR3 covers 13 residues. In DNA form, the CDR3 reads TGTGCCAGCAGCTTGGCCAACCAAGAGACCCAGTACTTC. Its protein product is CASSLANQETQYF.

The chain is built from TRBV4-3 and TRBJ1-4; tentative D call: TRBD1 (6 bases). The CDR3 has 14 amino acids. Germline V gives CDR1 LGHNA, CDR2 YSLEER. The germline V and J ends were trimmed by 1 base and 5 bases, with 8 bases remaining between them. CDR3 DNA sequence: TGCGCCAGCAGCCAAGGGCAGGGGAATGAAAAACTGTTTTTT. It is translated as CASSQGQGNEKLFF.

The CDR3 here is CAGGDRYSGANVLTF. The CDR3, as DNA: TGTGCCGGGGGGGACAGATACTCTGGGGCCAACGTCCTGACTTTC. The chain recombines TRBV6-2 or TRBV6-3 with TRBJ2-6; D may correspond to TRBD1 or TRBD2 (7 bases each). CDR1 and CDR2 (germline): MNHEY, SVGEGT. CDR3 length: 15 residues. The V end was cut by 11 bases, the J end by 0 bases, with 14 bases between.

In its sample, this clonotype was seen many times. The CDR3 region is CASSRLGRKSTDTQYF. The CDR3 bases are TGTGCCAGCAGCCGACTAGGACGTAAAAGCACAGATACGCAGTATTTT. This sequence joins TRBV5-6 and TRBJ2-3; tentatively, D is TRBD2 (6 bases). In germline, CDR1 is SGHDT, CDR2 YYEEEE. This CDR3 has 16 amino acids. The V and J ends lost 4 bases and 0 bases respectively, with 15 bases between them.

This clonotype was recorded many times. The rearrangement links TRBV2 to TRBJ2-1; D is uncertain. This CDR3 contains 15 residues. The germline gives CDR1 SNHLY, CDR2 FYNNEI. V lost 3 bases to trimming and J lost 4 bases, with 13 bases between them. CDR3 in amino acids: CASSDRLGEYNEQFF. In nucleotides, the CDR3 is TGTGCCAGCAGTGACCGATTAGGCGAATACAATGAGCAGTTCTTC.

This clonotype is categorized as medium-sized. V is TRBV7-2 and J is TRBJ2-5; the D is unclear. Germline assignment: CDR1 SGHTA and CDR2 FQGNSA. The ends were cut back, 5 bases at V and 5 bases at J, with 9 bases in the middle. The CDR3 runs to 12 residues. CDR3: CASSKPPETQYF. The CDR3 coding sequence is TGTGCCAGCAGCAAACCTCCGGAGACCCAGTACTTC.